The 21 T cell receptor beta chains presented below share a single source sample, sequenced in a study of spatial heterogeneity in lung cancer. Described time point: sample taken at primary tumor resection. TCRdb reprocessed the 5' RACE reads with MiXCR, giving one entry per CDR3 protein. The sample lists about 92,000 distinct CDR3 sequences; approximately 12% were seen once. Sample: PBMCs, taken at surgery. These receptors were taken from a male donor with early-stage non-small cell lung cancer.

The chain employs TRBV27 and TRBJ1-4, with no clear D. This CDR3 comprises 15 residues. V lost 5 bases to trimming and J lost 8 bases, with 18 bases between them. CDR1 is MNHEY, CDR2 SMNVEV, per germline (reference sequence). In DNA form, the CDR3 reads TGTGCCAGCAGTCCCCCCGGACGGGTAGGCGAAAAACTGTTTTTT. This sequence encodes CASSPPGRVGEKLFF.

This clonotype was counted at least ten times. The chain carries TRBV9 and TRBJ2-1, with TRBD1 identical over 7 bases. There are 15 residues in the CDR3. Germline trimming cut 0 bases from V and 4 bases from J; bases unmatched to any gene: 4. Germline V gene sequence: CDR1 SGDLS, CDR2 YYNGEE. The CDR3 nucleotides are TGTGCCAGCAGCGTAGAGGGGACAGAATACAATGAGCAGTTCTTC. Encoded protein: CASSVEGTEYNEQFF.

Relative to its sample, this clonotype is medium-sized. This chain uses TRBV4-3 with TRBJ1-1, with D possibly being TRBD1 (5 bases). Germline V gives CDR1 LGHNA, CDR2 YSLEER. The CDR3 is 15 amino acids. V lost 1 base and J lost 1, with 10 bases in between. The chain's CDR3 is CASSQVRGTNTEAFF. DNA for the CDR3: TGCGCCAGCAGCCAAGTCAGAGGGACGAACACTGAAGCTTTCTTT.

This clonotype has more than one count but fewer than ten. V is TRBV12-3 or TRBV12-4 and J is TRBJ1-1; TRBD1 matches 8 bases. Germline trimming cut 6 bases from V and 1 base from J; bases unmatched to any gene: 13. The CDR3 contains 17 residues. The CDR3 loop is CASSPGQGILRNTEAFF. The DNA of the CDR3 is TGTGCCAGCAGCCCCGGACAGGGAATACTAAGGAACACTGAAGCTTTCTTT.

This chain connects TRBV28 to TRBJ2-5; D possibly matches TRBD1 or TRBD2 (5 bases each). Per the germline V gene, CDR1 is MDHEN and CDR2 is SYDVKM. This CDR3 is built from 14 residues. V lost 3 bases, J lost 3 bases, and 11 bases lay in between. CDR3 nucleotide sequence: TGTGCCAGCAGTTTTTCCGGGACGGAAGAGACCCAGTACTTC. Its protein is CASSFSGTEETQYF. The full variable domain, in which reference TRBV28 and TRBJ2-5 provide the parts outside the CDR3, is DVKVTQSSRYLVKRTGEKVFLECVQDMDHENMFWYRQDPGLGLRLIYFSYDVKMKEKGDIPEGYSVSREKKERFSLILESASTNQTSMYLCASSFSGTEETQYFGPGTRLLVL.

This clonotype was counted many times. The V and J genes are TRBV7-3 and TRBJ1-1; tentative D call: TRBD1 (5 bases). Deletions cut 3 bases from V and 1 base from J, with 9 bases between. The CDR3 extends over 14 amino acids. The germline CDR1 and CDR2 sequences are SGHTA and FQGTGA. This CDR3 reads CASSLRQGNTEAFF. The CDR3 DNA is TGTGCCAGCAGCTTGAGGCAGGGGAACACTGAAGCTTTCTTT. Combining the CDR3 with reference TRBV7-3 and TRBJ1-1 gives the whole variable domain GAGVSQTPSNKVTEKGKYVELRCDPISGHTALYWYRQSLGQGPEFLIYFQGTGAADDSGLPNDRFFAVRPEGSVSTLKIQRTERGDSAVYLCASSLRQGNTEAFFGQGTRLTVV.

The chain joins TRBV28 to TRBJ2-2; TRBD1 is a possible D gene (5 bases). The ends were cut back, 7 bases at V and 4 bases at J, with 19 bases in the middle. Germline V gene data show CDR1 as MDHEN and CDR2 as SYDVKM. There are 16 residues in the CDR3. CDR3 in DNA: TGTGCCAGCACCTTTGACAGTACCCTACCCACCGGGGAGCTGTTTTTT. Encoded protein: CASTFDSTLPTGELFF. Supplemented by reference TRBV28 and TRBJ2-2, the full variable domain reads DVKVTQSSRYLVKRTGEKVFLECVQDMDHENMFWYRQDPGLGLRLIYFSYDVKMKEKGDIPEGYSVSREKKERFSLILESASTNQTSMYLCASTFDSTLPTGELFFGEGSRLTVL.

This clonotype was seen a handful of times. CDR3 DNA sequence: TGTGCCAGCATGAGGAGGGACAATCAGCCCCAGCATTTT. It specifies CASMRRDNQPQHF. The chain joins TRBV6-2 or TRBV6-3 to TRBJ1-5; D not resolved. The V and J ends lost 7 bases and 3 bases respectively, with 10 bases between them. Germline V lookup: CDR1 MNHEY, CDR2 SVGEGT. This CDR3 spans 13 amino acids.

The V and J genes are TRBV27 and TRBJ2-7; TRBD1 might be the D (6 bases). V dropped 2 bases and J dropped 1 base, with 12 bases sitting between them. The length of the CDR3 is 15 residues. CDR1 is MNHEY and CDR2 is SMNVEV in the germline V gene (reference sequence). The CDR3 DNA reads as TGTGCCAGCAGTTTAACAGGGATGGGGTCCTACGAGCAGTACTTC. Its protein is CASSLTGMGSYEQYF.

This clonotype was picked up a small number of times. The chain has TRBV19 and TRBJ2-1, with TRBD2 matching over 7 bases. Germline values: CDR1 LNHDA, CDR2 SQIVND (reference sequence). The V and J ends lost 3 bases and 4 bases, in that order; junction bases with no gene match: 9. The CDR3 covers 16 residues. CDR3 residues: CASSMYLGAGYNEQFF. CDR3 nucleotide sequence: TGTGCCAGTAGTATGTATTTAGGAGCGGGATACAATGAGCAGTTCTTC.

The chain is built from TRBV6-6 and TRBJ2-2; 8 bases line up with TRBD1. Germline loops: CDR1 MNHNY, CDR2 SVGAGI (reference sequence). This CDR3 comprises 17 residues. After removal of 6 bases from V and 1 base from J, the junction contained 10 bases not matched to a gene. CDR3 DNA sequence: TGTGCCAGCAGGCCCCCCAGGACAGGGCGGAACACCGGGGAGCTGTTTTTT. Translating it yields CASRPPRTGRNTGELFF.

CDR3 amino acids: CASSYAQMNTEAFF. The CDR3 DNA sequence: TGTGCCAGCAGTTACGCACAGATGAACACTGAAGCTTTCTTT. This chain joins TRBV6-5 and TRBJ1-1; D not resolved. Germline V lookup: CDR1 MNHEY, CDR2 SVGAGI. CDR3 length equals 14 residues. The germline V and J ends were trimmed by 2 bases and 0 bases, with 7 bases remaining between them.

Ten or more counts support this clonotype. J is TRBJ1-1 and V is TRBV5-1; 7 bases align to TRBD1. V lost 4 bases and J lost 1; bases outside the gene matches: 4. This CDR3 region has 14 residues. Germline V CDR1 and CDR2: SGHRS, YFSETQ. The CDR3 spells CASSTGEGNTEAFF. CDR3 sequence (DNA): TGCGCCAGCAGCACAGGGGAGGGGAACACTGAAGCTTTCTTT.

This chain connects TRBV20-1 to TRBJ2-1, with 15 positions matching TRBD2. The V gene end was trimmed by 4 bases and the J gene end by 3 bases; junction bases not matched to a gene: 4. CDR3 size: 16 residues. CDR1 is DFQATT, CDR2 SNEGSKA, per germline (reference sequence). For the CDR3, the DNA is TGCAGTGCTATCTTGGGACTAGCGGGAGGCTACAATGAGCAGTTCTTC. It translates to CSAILGLAGGYNEQFF.

V is TRBV30 and J is TRBJ2-5; tentative D call: TRBD2 (7 bases). Between the trimmed V and J ends, which lost 0 bases and 4 bases, there was a span of 12 bases. Per germline, CDR1 GTSNPN and CDR2 SVGIG (reference sequence). This CDR3 is built from 14 residues. The CDR3 DNA reads as TGTGCCTGGAGTGTAGGGAGGGGGGCAGAGACCCAGTACTTC. It is translated as CAWSVGRGAETQYF. The full variable domain, with the rest looked up from reference TRBV30 and TRBJ2-5, is SQTIHQWPATLVQPVGSPLSLECTVEGTSNPNLYWYRQAAGRGLQLLFYSVGIGQISSEVPQNLSASRPQDRQFILSSKKLLLSDSGFYLCAWSVGRGAETQYFGPGTRLLVL.

This clonotype was counted many times. V gene TRBV29-1 combines with J gene TRBJ2-3, with 9 positions matching TRBD2. This CDR3 has 14 residues. CDR1 is SQVTM, CDR2 ANQGSEA, per germline. Trimming cost V 4 bases and J 6 bases; bases outside gene matches: 8. DNA of the CDR3: TGCAGCGTTGTGTCGAGCGGGGGGCCGGATACGCAGTATTTT. Encoded protein: CSVVSSGGPDTQYF.

This clonotype was found a few times. The chain is built from TRBV27 and TRBJ1-4, with D perhaps matching TRBD1 (5 bases). This CDR3 contains 15 residues. The germline V gene encodes CDR1 MNHEY and CDR2 SMNVEV (reference sequence). The V gene lost 5 bases and the J gene lost 6 bases, with 16 bases spanning the gap. The CDR3 DNA reads TGTGCCAGCAGTACCATCAGGGCGGGTCATGAAAAACTGTTTTTT. It specifies CASSTIRAGHEKLFF.

This clonotype came up a few times. CDR3 protein: CASSTLSATDTQYF. The CDR3 nucleotides read TGTGCCAGCAGCACGCTGTCCGCCACAGATACGCAGTATTTT. The chain recombines TRBV7-8 with TRBJ2-3; D unresolved. The CDR3 runs to 14 residues. Trimming removed 5 bases at V and 2 bases at J, with 11 bases between. From germline, CDR1 is SGHVS and CDR2 FQNEAQ.

The chain recombines TRBV29-1 with TRBJ2-6; TRBD1 matches 7 bases. Germline assignment: CDR1 SQVTM and CDR2 ANQGSEA. CDR3 size: 13 residues. Trimming removed 6 bases from V and 2 bases from J; junction bases left unmatched: 1. CDR3 protein: CSVQGAGANVLTF. Written as DNA, the CDR3 is TGCAGCGTCCAGGGGGCTGGGGCCAACGTCCTGACTTTC.

The V and J genes are TRBV4-1 and TRBJ2-3; D gene unclear. V was shortened by 6 bases and J by 3 bases, with 19 bases between the two germline ends. CDR3 length equals 16 residues. Germline CDR1 reads MGHRA; CDR2 reads YSYEKL. Written as DNA, the CDR3 is TGCGCCAGCAGTTCCCCCGGTGGTACGCGGACAGATACGCAGTATTTT. Translation: CASSSPGGTRTDTQYF.

This clonotype was seen a few times. The chain recombines TRBV20-1 with TRBJ2-1; 10 bases are a match to TRBD2. The CDR3 spans 17 residues. The V gene's germline CDR1 is DFQATT and CDR2 SNEGSKA (reference sequence). V trimming: 1 base; J trimming: 8 bases; junction bases outside the gene matches: 14. Written as DNA, the CDR3 is TGCAGTGCTAGAGGATTACCGGGACTAGCGACTGTGGATGAGCAGTTCTTC. The encoded protein is CSARGLPGLATVDEQFF.